The 22 T cell receptor beta chains below come from one sample, sequenced in a study of blood T cells in healthy people across ages. Combining a sample-barcoded 5' primer with a J-beta primer mix, a second PCR ran for about 7 to 11 cycles. TCRdb re-derived calls from the 5' RACE reads in MiXCR, one entry per CDR3 protein. Of approximately 760,000 distinct CDR3 sequences in the sample, around a quarter were seen once. These data are also associated with another study on T cells of mothers and their children.

Sequencing was done on a sample of blood. These receptors were collected from a boy aged 5-17 years in good health.

This clonotype was seen a handful of times. The V call is TRBV6-5, the J call TRBJ2-5; D remains ambiguous. CDR1 and CDR2 (germline): MNHEY, SVGAGI. Between the trimmed V and J ends, which lost 0 bases and 0 bases, there was a span of 8 bases. This CDR3 comprises 15 residues. This chain's CDR3 is CASSYSKADQETQYF. CDR3 bases: TGTGCCAGCAGTTACTCGAAGGCAGACCAAGAGACCCAGTACTTC.

Ten or more counts support this clonotype. V gene TRBV5-1 combines with J gene TRBJ2-7; 8 bases map to TRBD1. Germline V gene data show CDR1 as SGHRS and CDR2 as YFSETQ. Germline trimming cut 0 bases from V and 2 bases from J; bases unmatched to any gene: 1. The length of the CDR3 is 14 residues. The CDR3 sequence: CASSLGDRTYEQYF. The CDR3 DNA reads as TGCGCCAGCAGCTTGGGGGACAGGACCTACGAGCAGTACTTC.

This clonotype was found a few times. V usage is TRBV29-1 and J usage is TRBJ2-5, with D perhaps matching TRBD1 or TRBD2 (5 bases each). This CDR3 is built from 12 residues. Germline CDR1 and CDR2: SQVTM and ANQGSEA. Between the trimmed V and J ends, which lost 3 bases and 5 bases, there was a span of 10 bases. The CDR3 region is CSVDRGAETQYF. CDR3 nucleotide sequence: TGCAGCGTTGATAGGGGAGCGGAGACCCAGTACTTC.

This clonotype was counted many times. The chain employs TRBV6-5 and TRBJ2-1, with D possibly being TRBD2 (5 bases). Germline-derived CDR1 and CDR2 are MNHEY and SVGAGI. CDR3 length equals 15 residues. Trimming cost V 9 bases and J 4 bases, with 19 bases left between them. Written as DNA, the CDR3 is TGTGCCAGGACATACCGCCAGCGGAGATACAATGAGCAGTTCTTC. It specifies CARTYRQRRYNEQFF.

V usage is TRBV7-2 and J usage is TRBJ2-5; 13 bases are shared with TRBD2. The germline V gene has CDR1 SGHTA and CDR2 FQGNSA. CDR3 length: 16 residues. The V segment lost 5 bases and the J segment 5 bases; nucleotides outside the gene matches: 8. The CDR3 loop reads CASSPRTSGSRETQYF. The CDR3, as DNA: TGTGCCAGCAGCCCGCGGACTAGCGGGAGTCGTGAGACCCAGTACTTC.

This rearrangement joins TRBV5-6 to TRBJ2-5, with unresolved D. Trimming removed 2 bases at V and 1 base at J, with 6 bases between. Germline values: CDR1 SGHDT, CDR2 YYEEEE. The CDR3 covers 13 residues. The CDR3 is CASSFLTQETQYF. CDR3 nucleotides: TGTGCCAGCAGCTTCCTTACCCAAGAGACCCAGTACTTC.

This clonotype was counted only a few times. The chain carries TRBV2 and TRBJ2-7, with D possibly being TRBD1 (5 bases). V lost 1 base to trimming and J lost 11 bases, with 9 bases between them. Germline V gene sequence: CDR1 SNHLY, CDR2 FYNNEI. This CDR3 contains 11 residues. The CDR3 DNA reads as TGTGCCAGCAGTGAAGGGGCAGGGAAGTACTTC. Translation gives CASSEGAGKYF.

V gene TRBV2 combines with J gene TRBJ1-6; D gene uncertain. Per the germline V gene, CDR1 is SNHLY and CDR2 is FYNNEI. The CDR3 loop spans 14 amino acids. The germline V and J ends were trimmed by 1 base and 10 bases, with 11 bases remaining between them. CDR3 region: CASSEGVLGSPLHF. DNA of the CDR3: TGTGCCAGCAGTGAAGGGGTTCTAGGCTCACCCCTCCACTTT.

The V and J genes are TRBV28 and TRBJ1-2; D perhaps matches TRBD1 (6 bases). This CDR3 is 19 amino acids long. Trimming cost V 3 bases and J 2 bases, with 25 bases left between them. Per the germline V gene, CDR1 is MDHEN and CDR2 is SYDVKM. CDR3 DNA: TGTGCCAGCAGTTTGTCGGGGGGGGGCTGGCAGGGGTCCAACTATGGCTACACCTTC. This translates into CASSLSGGGWQGSNYGYTF.

The gene calls are TRBV4-1 and TRBJ1-1, with 8 bases aligning to TRBD1. The CDR3 is 15 residues long. Germline V gene lookup returns CDR1 MGHRA and CDR2 YSYEKL. V shed 8 bases and J 4 bases; nucleotides not matched to a gene: 12. Here the CDR3 reads CASGDYGQGGTEAFF. CDR3 sequence (DNA): TGCGCCAGCGGCGACTATGGACAGGGAGGCACTGAAGCTTTCTTT.

At least ten counts were recorded for this clonotype. The chain uses TRBV20-1 and TRBJ2-5; TRBD1 aligns across 8 bases. Looked up from germline, CDR1 is DFQATT and CDR2 is SNEGSKA (reference sequence). CDR3 length: 14 residues. J gave up 5 bases and V 6 bases, and 11 bases lay outside the gene matches. For the CDR3, the DNA is TGCAGTGCCGCACCGACAGGGGCCTTGGAGACCCAGTACTTC. It codes for CSAAPTGALETQYF.

This chain joins TRBV13 and TRBJ2-4; D call uncertain. This CDR3 region has 15 residues. CDR1 is PRHDT, CDR2 FYEKMQ, per germline (reference sequence). The V end was cut by 0 bases, the J end by 5 bases, with 11 bases between. CDR3 amino acids: CASSLGHINQNIQYF. The CDR3 DNA follows: TGTGCCAGCAGCTTAGGACACATCAATCAAAACATTCAGTACTTC.

There are a few counts of this clonotype. The chain combines TRBV7-2 with TRBJ2-3; 9 bases are a match to TRBD2. From germline, CDR1 is SGHTA and CDR2 FQGNSA. V lost 2 bases, J lost 4 bases, and 7 bases stayed unmatched. The CDR3 is 16 amino acids. Here the CDR3 DNA reads TGTGCCAGCAGCTTACTAGCGGGACCAGGGCCAGATACGCAGTATTTT. It translates to CASSLLAGPGPDTQYF.

The rearrangement uses TRBV20-1 and TRBJ2-5; D call uncertain. The J call may be faulty, since TRBJ2-1 better matches the DNA end. Germline V gene lookup returns CDR1 DFQATT and CDR2 SNEGSKA (reference sequence). The CDR3 length is 13 residues. The DNA of the CDR3 is TGCAGTGCTTGGTTAGAACTCCGCAATGAGCAGTTCTTC. Its translation is CSAWLELRNEQFF.

This clonotype came up a few times. The V call is TRBV6-5, the J call TRBJ2-5; 9 bases align to TRBD2. After removal of 2 bases from V and 5 bases from J, the junction contained 9 bases not matched to a gene. Germline V gene data show CDR1 as MNHEY and CDR2 as SVGAGI. The CDR3 spans 16 residues. The CDR3 sequence is CASSYGGLAGSETQYF. The CDR3 nucleotides are TGTGCCAGCAGTTACGGAGGGCTAGCGGGGTCGGAGACCCAGTACTTC.

This clonotype turned up a few times. The genes are TRBV7-9 and TRBJ2-7; 11 nucleotides match TRBD2. Germline CDR1 and CDR2: SEHNR and FQNEAQ (reference sequence). J gave up 4 bases and V 5 bases, and 7 bases lay outside the gene matches. CDR3 length: 15 amino acids. The DNA for the CDR3 is TGTGCCAGCAGCGGAGGGACTAGCGGATTATACGAGCAGTACTTC. It translates to CASSGGTSGLYEQYF.

This clonotype is a singleton in its sample. This chain uses TRBV20-1 with TRBJ2-4; D uncertain. Per germline, CDR1 DFQATT and CDR2 SNEGSKA (reference sequence). V was clipped by 5 bases and J by 6 bases, with 23 bases between them. The CDR3 extends over 16 amino acids. CDR3 sequence reads: CSAEQPSGWAGNIQYF. CDR3 coding DNA: TGCAGTGCTGAACAACCTAGTGGGTGGGCCGGAAACATTCAGTACTTC.

The chain is built from TRBV29-1 and TRBJ1-1; maybe TRBD1 (6 bases). The CDR3 has 13 residues. V was cut by 6 bases and J by 2 bases, with 13 bases left in between. CDR1 and CDR2 (germline): SQVTM, ANQGSEA. The CDR3, as DNA: TGCAGCGTCAGACAGGAGACAAACACTGAAGCTTTCTTT. Its translation: CSVRQETNTEAFF.

The chain links TRBV5-1 to TRBJ2-7, with TRBD2 matching 13 bases. V shed 4 bases, J shed 4 bases, and the junction held 17 bases outside the gene matches. The CDR3 consists of 19 residues. CDR1 SGHRS and CDR2 YFSETQ come from the germline V gene. CDR3 in DNA: TGCGCCAGCAGCCATAGTGGACTAGCGGGAGTCTTCGAGGGGTACGAGCAGTACTTC. It encodes CASSHSGLAGVFEGYEQYF.

This chain joins TRBV29-1 and TRBJ1-2, with D possibly being TRBD1 (5 bases). Germline CDR1 SQVTM, CDR2 ANQGSEA. The CDR3 is 13 amino acids. Trimming removed 3 bases from V and 7 bases from J, with 15 bases in between. The CDR3 is CSVERDGGAGYTF. The CDR3 coding sequence is TGCAGCGTTGAGCGGGACGGCGGGGCTGGCTACACCTTC.

The chain joins TRBV2 to TRBJ2-3; D unclear. The CDR3 consists of 12 residues. V lost 8 bases and J lost 2, with 8 bases in between. Germline CDR1 SNHLY, CDR2 FYNNEI. CDR3 in DNA: TGTGCCAGCGCGGCTTCCACAGATACGCAGTATTTT. The encoded protein is CASAASTDTQYF.

The V gene is TRBV12-3 or TRBV12-4, the J gene TRBJ2-5; TRBD2 matches 8 bases. TRBJ2-1 explains the end of the DNA better; the J call may be wrong. The length of the CDR3 is 15 residues. The CDR3 bases are TGTGCCAGCAGGACCCTAGCGGGCCTACAATCTGAGCAGTTCTTC. This encodes CASRTLAGLQSEQFF.